The 2 T cell receptor beta chains reported below all come from one sample, sequenced in a study of long-term antiretroviral therapy in people with HIV. Researchers report immunoSEQ v3.0 was run at survey level. Some clones are missing from TCRdb's copy, which holds only in-frame ones; the method was immunoSEQ multiplex PCR. Of 42,000 or so clones in the sample, roughly 86% are singletons; the top ten hold 5.1%. The sequenced sample was unsorted PBMCs, obtained 0.1 years before starting antiretroviral therapy. These receptors were collected from a woman aged 45-65 years with HIV.

With regard to this clone: The CDR3 end shows no conserved phenylalanine or tryptophan, and so a read error is likely. The V and J genes are TRBV10-3 and TRBJ1-1; D not resolved. Per the germline V gene, CDR1 is ENHRY and CDR2 is SYGVKD. Trimming removed 3 bases from V and 4 bases from J, with 3 bases in between. This CDR3 is built from 11 residues. CDR3 in amino acids: CAISDSTEAFL. For the CDR3, the DNA is TGTGCCATCAGTGATTCCACTGAAGCTTTCCTT.

The chain links TRBV7-9 to TRBJ2-7; TRBD2 matches at 11 bases. V dropped 4 bases and J dropped 6; count of bases not matched to a gene: 11. Germline loops: CDR1 SEHNR, CDR2 FQNEAQ (reference sequence). The CDR3 has 16 amino acids. CDR3 sequence (DNA): TGTGCCAGCAGCTCTTACAATAGCGGGGGGGCCGGCGAGCAGTACTTC. It encodes CASSSYNSGGAGEQYF.